One and the same sample provided the 23 T cell receptor beta chains below, sequenced in a study of T cell responses to AZD1222 COVID-19 vaccine. TCRdb's copy holds only in-frame clones and misses some; the assay was immunoSEQ multiplex PCR. This sample carries some 130,000 clones, 90% to 95% of them seen once, and the ten largest clones take roughly 7.1%. Here the sequenced sample was peripheral blood, taken 28 days after the second AZD1222 dose. These receptors all come from an adult who received the AZD1222 COVID-19 vaccine.

This clone came up once. The chain links TRBV9 to TRBJ1-4, with a weak D call TRBD1 (6 bases). The CDR3 sequence is 17 residues long. V was shortened by 0 bases and J by 2 bases, with 14 bases between the two germline ends. CDR1 is SGDLS, CDR2 YYNGEE, per germline. In DNA, the CDR3 is TGTGCCAGCAGCGTAGGACAGGCCGGTGGGACTAATGAAAAACTGTTTTTT. Translating gives CASSVGQAGGTNEKLFF.

The CDR3 loop reads CASSQDRRLAGETQYF. In DNA form, the CDR3 reads TGTGCCAGCAGCCAAGATAGGAGGCTAGCAGGGGAGACCCAGTACTTC. The chain couples TRBV3-1 (or the pseudogene TRBV3-2) to TRBJ2-5, with D perhaps assigned TRBD1 or TRBD2 (5 bases each). Germline lookup yields CDR1 LGHDT and CDR2 YNNKEL (reference sequence). The germline V and J ends were trimmed by 0 bases and 5 bases, with 16 bases remaining between them. The CDR3 has 16 residues.

This clone was seen a single time. The chain combines TRBV9 with TRBJ1-4, with D hard to call. The V end lost 0 bases, the J end lost 5 bases, and 8 bases lay between the germline ends. Germline V gene sequence: CDR1 SGDLS, CDR2 YYNGEE. The CDR3 totals 14 residues. The CDR3, as DNA: TGTGCCAGCAGCGTAGGGAACCAAAATGAAAAACTGTTTTTT. This translates into CASSVGNQNEKLFF.

This chain connects TRBV5-1 to TRBJ1-2; 9 bases map to TRBD1. Germline assignment: CDR1 SGHRS and CDR2 YFSETQ. This CDR3 has 14 residues. With 4 bases clipped from V and 4 bases from J, the junction kept 5 bases outside the gene matches. CDR3 amino acids: CASSPGQGAYGYTF. The DNA of the CDR3 is TGCGCCAGCAGCCCGGGACAGGGTGCCTATGGCTACACCTTC.

The chain carries TRBV6-5 and TRBJ1-3, with TRBD1 matching over 10 bases. The CDR3 covers 15 residues. CDR1 and CDR2 (germline): MNHEY, SVGAGI. J lost 3 bases, V lost 2 bases, and 1 base had no gene match. CDR3 amino acids: CASSYGTGVGNTIYF. As DNA, the CDR3 is TGTGCCAGCAGTTACGGGACAGGGGTTGGAAACACCATATATTTT.

This clone was seen a handful of times. The chain couples TRBV7-2 to TRBJ2-5; perhaps TRBD1 as D (5 bases). The V end was cut by 0 bases, the J end by 4 bases, with 12 bases between. This CDR3 has 15 amino acids. From germline, CDR1 is SGHTA and CDR2 FQGNSA. The chain's CDR3 is CASSLAQNRRETQYF. CDR3 bases: TGTGCCAGCAGCTTAGCGCAGAACAGGCGAGAGACCCAGTACTTC.

The chain couples TRBV5-8 to TRBJ1-6; D is uncertain. CDR3 length: 15 residues. Trimming removed 0 bases at V and 9 bases at J, with 13 bases between. Germline values: CDR1 SGHTS, CDR2 YDEGEE. The CDR3 loop reads CASSLGMEGTSPLHF. The DNA of the CDR3 is TGTGCCAGCAGCTTGGGGATGGAGGGTACTTCACCCCTCCACTTT.

The chain is built from TRBV4-1 and TRBJ2-7, with 10 bases identical to TRBD2. This CDR3 has 20 residues. Germline V gene sequence: CDR1 MGHRA, CDR2 YSYEKL. J gave up 0 bases and V 0 bases, and 14 bases lay outside the gene matches. This chain's CDR3 is CASSQEFQGAGGRTSYEQYF. CDR3 DNA: TGCGCCAGCAGCCAAGAATTTCAGGGAGCGGGGGGGAGAACCTCCTACGAGCAGTACTTC.

The rearrangement links TRBV6-2 or TRBV6-3 to TRBJ1-1, with unresolved D. The V end lost 2 bases, the J end lost 0 bases, and 13 bases lay between the germline ends. This CDR3 is built from 16 residues. Germline V gene sequence: CDR1 MNHEY, CDR2 SVGEGT. The CDR3 loop is CASSYGLARLNTEAFF. The CDR3 coding sequence is TGTGCCAGCAGTTACGGGCTGGCCAGGTTGAACACTGAAGCTTTCTTT.

The gene calls are TRBV5-6 and TRBJ1-2; D remains unclear. The germline CDR1 and CDR2 sequences are SGHDT and YYEEEE. The CDR3 has 12 residues. V was pared by 2 bases and J by 8 bases, with 10 bases between. This chain's CDR3 is CASSFGGNGYTF. As DNA, the CDR3 is TGTGCCAGCAGCTTCGGAGGGAACGGCTACACCTTC.

This rearrangement joins TRBV19 to TRBJ1-4; 9 nucleotides match TRBD1. V lost 0 bases and J lost 3; bases outside the gene matches: 2. This CDR3 is built from 16 residues. Germline loops: CDR1 LNHDA, CDR2 SQIVND (reference sequence). The DNA of the CDR3 is TGTGCCAGTAGTATAGATCGACAGGGGGCTAATGAAAAACTGTTTTTT. It encodes CASSIDRQGANEKLFF.

The rearrangement links TRBV28 to TRBJ1-2; TRBD1 aligns across 8 bases. The V and J ends lost 6 bases and 8 bases, in that order; junction bases with no gene match: 8. Looked up from germline, CDR1 is MDHEN and CDR2 is SYDVKM. CDR3 length: 13 residues. The CDR3: CASSGQGFWGYTF. The CDR3 bases are TGTGCCAGCAGCGGACAGGGCTTTTGGGGCTACACCTTC.

The chain has TRBV5-4 and TRBJ1-2; TRBD1 matches at 7 bases. The junction had 12 bases not matched to a gene; V was cut back by 4 bases and J by 3 bases. Germline CDR1 SGHNT, CDR2 YYREEE (reference sequence). The CDR3 runs 16 residues. The CDR3: CASSPRGQLNYYGYTF. Here the CDR3 DNA reads TGTGCCAGCAGCCCCCGGGGACAGCTAAACTACTATGGCTACACCTTC.

This clone was recorded only once. This chain connects TRBV28 to TRBJ2-3; D gene uncertain. The CDR3 has 15 residues. V dropped 1 base and J dropped 4 bases, with 12 bases sitting between them. Germline V gene lookup returns CDR1 MDHEN and CDR2 SYDVKM. The CDR3 sequence: CASSLLSPLADTQYF. The CDR3 DNA follows: TGTGCCAGCAGTTTATTGTCCCCGTTGGCAGATACGCAGTATTTT.

V is TRBV5-1 and J is TRBJ1-2; 8 nucleotides match TRBD1. The trim removed 7 bases at V and 0 bases at J, leaving 8 bases unmatched. The CDR3 covers 15 residues. The germline V gene has CDR1 SGHRS and CDR2 YFSETQ. The DNA of the CDR3 is TGCGCCAGCCGTCTCCAGGGGGCAGCTAACTATGGCTACACCTTC. Residues: CASRLQGAANYGYTF.

The rearrangement uses TRBV11-2 and TRBJ2-2; D gene unclear. Deletions cut 3 bases from V and 6 bases from J, with 8 bases between. This CDR3 has 13 residues. The V gene's germline CDR1 is SGHAT and CDR2 FQNNGV. CDR3 nucleotides: TGTGCCAGCAGCTTCGACCAGGCCGGGGAGCTGTTTTTT. Its translation: CASSFDQAGELFF. Variable domain in full (rest from reference TRBV11-2 and TRBJ2-2): EAGVAQSPRYKIIEKRQSVAFWCNPISGHATLYWYQQILGQGPKLLIQFQNNGVVDDSQLPKDRFSAERLKGVDSTLKIQPAKLEDSAVYLCASSFDQAGELFFGEGSRLTVL.

The V gene is TRBV2, the J gene TRBJ1-1, with no clear D. Trimming took off 5 bases at V and 5 bases at J, with 15 bases between the two ends. Germline CDR1 SNHLY, CDR2 FYNNEI. The CDR3 sequence is 14 residues long. In DNA form, the CDR3 reads TGTGCCAGCAGTTTGACGACCGGATTGACTGAAGCTTTCTTT. Translating it yields CASSLTTGLTEAFF.

The rearrangement joins TRBV19 to TRBJ1-6; no clear D gene. Trimming shortened V by 6 bases and J by 6 bases, and 12 bases separated the two germline ends. This CDR3 is 14 amino acids long. In germline, CDR1 is LNHDA, CDR2 SQIVND (reference sequence). CDR3 coding DNA: TGTGCCAGTAGCCCTTCTCGTGTTAATTCACCCCTCCACTTT. Amino acid sequence: CASSPSRVNSPLHF.

This rearrangement joins TRBV7-2 to TRBJ1-6, with TRBD1 matching 9 bases. V shed 3 bases, J shed 5 bases, and the junction held 5 bases outside the gene matches. The CDR3 has 16 amino acids. Germline V gene data show CDR1 as SGHTA and CDR2 as FQGNSA. In DNA form, the CDR3 reads TGTGCCAGCAGCTTGCAAGGACAGGGGAATAATTCACCCCTCCACTTT. It codes for CASSLQGQGNNSPLHF.

This sequence joins TRBV7-9 and TRBJ1-3; D not resolved. CDR1 and CDR2 (germline): SEHNR, FQNEAQ (reference sequence). Trimming shortened V by 6 bases and J by 3 bases, and 18 bases separated the two germline ends. CDR3 size: 16 residues. CDR3 amino acids: CASRQLDELSGNTIYF. In nucleotides, the CDR3 is TGTGCCAGCAGGCAACTCGACGAACTGAGTGGAAACACCATATATTTT.

This chain joins TRBV18 and TRBJ1-2; D unresolved. V was clipped by 2 bases and J by 5 bases, with 12 bases between them. The CDR3 is 14 residues long. Germline assignment: CDR1 KGHSH and CDR2 LQKENI. CDR3 DNA: TGTGCCAGCTCACCATTAACAGAACTATATGGCTACACCTTC. This gives the protein CASSPLTELYGYTF.

The genes are TRBV7-3 and TRBJ2-2; D unresolved. The CDR3 runs to 18 residues. V dropped 5 bases and J dropped 2 bases, with 21 bases sitting between them. Germline lookup yields CDR1 SGHTA and CDR2 FQGTGA. The CDR3 region is CASSADMVPPRNTGELFF. Written as DNA, the CDR3 is TGTGCCAGCAGCGCAGACATGGTTCCACCTAGAAACACCGGGGAGCTGTTTTTT.

The chain uses TRBV4-3 and TRBJ1-2; no definite D call. Germline-derived CDR1 and CDR2 are LGHNA and YSLEER. CDR3 length: 15 residues. The V gene lost 0 bases and the J gene lost 4 bases, with 12 bases spanning the gap. CDR3 protein: CASSQDRRGIYGYTF. CDR3 DNA: TGCGCCAGCAGCCAAGATAGGAGAGGGATCTATGGCTACACCTTC.